This TCR beta chain appears in the sequencing data of a study of CXCR3-negative and CXCR3-positive naive CD8 T cells. Study-wide results and caveats: Researchers report that CXCR3-positive naive cells carry more hydrophobic TRB CDR3s than CXCR3-negative naive cells.

The length of the CDR3 is 14 residues. All TRB cDNA libraries came from 5' RACE performed with UMI labels. TCRdb re-called the 5' RACE reads and shows each CDR3 protein once, DNA omitted. In total, the table holds tens of thousands of distinct CDR3 sequences. As for this clonotype: Its target is not known.

Naive CD8+ T cells were CD45RO-CCR7+CD27+CD95-. The receptor was derived from a human donor in good health. Some clones in this sample may be carry-over from other donors' samples. Material: naive CXCR3+ CD8+ T cells from blood. Subset described: CD45RO-CCR7+CD27+CD95- naive CD8+ T cells expressing CXCR3 (TNR3+). The chain couples TRBV12-3 or TRBV12-4 to TRBJ2-7; there is no DNA to check the TCRdb D call of TRBD1. This chain's CDR3 is CASTSQDGAYEQYF.